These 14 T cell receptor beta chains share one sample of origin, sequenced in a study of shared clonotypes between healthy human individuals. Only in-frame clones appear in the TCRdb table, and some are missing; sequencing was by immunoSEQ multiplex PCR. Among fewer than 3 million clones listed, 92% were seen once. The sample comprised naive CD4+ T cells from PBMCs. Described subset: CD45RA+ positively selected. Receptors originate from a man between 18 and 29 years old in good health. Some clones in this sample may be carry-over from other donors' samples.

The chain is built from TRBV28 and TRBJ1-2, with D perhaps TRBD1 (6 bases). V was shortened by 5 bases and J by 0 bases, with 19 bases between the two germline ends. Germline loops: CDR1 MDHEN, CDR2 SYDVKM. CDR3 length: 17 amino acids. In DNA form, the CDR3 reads TGTGCCAGCAGTCCTCCCTGGGGGCGGCAAGCTAACTATGGCTACACCTTC. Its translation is CASSPPWGRQANYGYTF.

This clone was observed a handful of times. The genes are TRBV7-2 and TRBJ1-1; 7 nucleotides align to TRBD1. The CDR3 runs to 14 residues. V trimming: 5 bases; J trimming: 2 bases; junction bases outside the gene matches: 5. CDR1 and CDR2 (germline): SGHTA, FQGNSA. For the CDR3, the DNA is TGTGCCAGCAGCCCAACAGGGGCCAACACTGAAGCTTTCTTT. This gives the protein CASSPTGANTEAFF.

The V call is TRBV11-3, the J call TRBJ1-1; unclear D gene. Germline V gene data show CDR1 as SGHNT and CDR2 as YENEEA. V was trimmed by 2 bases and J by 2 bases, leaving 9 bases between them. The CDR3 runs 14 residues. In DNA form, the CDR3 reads TGTGCCAGCAGCTTAAGTGCGACCAACACTGAAGCTTTCTTT. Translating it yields CASSLSATNTEAFF.

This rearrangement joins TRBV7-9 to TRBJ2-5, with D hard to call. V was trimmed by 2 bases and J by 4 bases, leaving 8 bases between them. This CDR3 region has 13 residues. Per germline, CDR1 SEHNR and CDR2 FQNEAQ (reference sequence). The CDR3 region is CASSLISSETQYF. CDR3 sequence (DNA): TGTGCCAGCAGCTTAATATCCTCAGAGACCCAGTACTTC.

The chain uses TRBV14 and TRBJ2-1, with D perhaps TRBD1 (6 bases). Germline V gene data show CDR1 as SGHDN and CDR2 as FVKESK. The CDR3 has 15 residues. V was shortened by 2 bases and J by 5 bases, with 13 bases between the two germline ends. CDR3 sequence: CASSQRRGTNNEQFF. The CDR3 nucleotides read TGTGCCAGCAGCCAACGAAGGGGGACAAACAATGAGCAGTTCTTC.

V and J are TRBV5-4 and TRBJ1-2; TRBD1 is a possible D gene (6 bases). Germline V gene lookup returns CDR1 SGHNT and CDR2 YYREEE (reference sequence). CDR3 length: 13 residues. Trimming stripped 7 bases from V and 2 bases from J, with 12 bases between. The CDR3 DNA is TGTGCCAGCTGGGGGCTCCCCAACTATGGCTACACCTTC. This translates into CASWGLPNYGYTF.

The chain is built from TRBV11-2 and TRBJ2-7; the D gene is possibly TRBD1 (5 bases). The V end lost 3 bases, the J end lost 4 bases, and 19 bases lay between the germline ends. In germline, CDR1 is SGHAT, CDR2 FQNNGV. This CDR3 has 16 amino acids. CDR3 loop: CASSFLGPGLPYEQYF. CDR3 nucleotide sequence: TGTGCCAGCAGCTTTTTGGGGCCGGGCCTACCGTACGAGCAGTACTTC.

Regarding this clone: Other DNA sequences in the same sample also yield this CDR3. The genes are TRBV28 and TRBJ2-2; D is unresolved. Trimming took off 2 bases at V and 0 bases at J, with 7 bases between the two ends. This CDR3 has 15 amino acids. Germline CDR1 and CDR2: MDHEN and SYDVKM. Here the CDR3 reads CASSLRTANTGELFF. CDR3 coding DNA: TGTGCCAGCAGTTTACGGACCGCGAACACCGGGGAGCTGTTTTTT.

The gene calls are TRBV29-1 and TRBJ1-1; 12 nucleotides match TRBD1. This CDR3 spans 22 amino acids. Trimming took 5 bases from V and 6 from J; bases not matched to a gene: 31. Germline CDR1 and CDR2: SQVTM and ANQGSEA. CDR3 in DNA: TGCAGCGTTTCTAAATCGCACTTTAGTTCCGGGACAGGGGGCGTACCCAAACCTGAAGCTTTCTTT. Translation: CSVSKSHFSSGTGGVPKPEAFF.

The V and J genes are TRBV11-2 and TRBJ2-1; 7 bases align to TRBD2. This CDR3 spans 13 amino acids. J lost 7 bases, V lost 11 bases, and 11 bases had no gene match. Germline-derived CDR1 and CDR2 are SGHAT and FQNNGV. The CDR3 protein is CALRTSLMNEQFF. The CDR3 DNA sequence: TGTGCCCTCAGGACTAGTCTCATGAATGAGCAGTTCTTC.

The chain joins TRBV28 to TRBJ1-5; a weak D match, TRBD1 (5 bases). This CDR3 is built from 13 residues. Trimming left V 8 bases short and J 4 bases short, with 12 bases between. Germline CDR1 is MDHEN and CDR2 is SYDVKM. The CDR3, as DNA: TGTGCCAGCGGGACGGCTCGAAATCAGCCCCAGCATTTT. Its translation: CASGTARNQPQHF.

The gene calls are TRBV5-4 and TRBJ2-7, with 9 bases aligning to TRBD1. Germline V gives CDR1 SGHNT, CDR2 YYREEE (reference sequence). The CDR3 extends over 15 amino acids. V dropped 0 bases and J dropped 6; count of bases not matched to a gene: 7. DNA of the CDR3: TGTGCCAGCAGCTTGGCAGGGACAGGGCGGATCGAGCAGTACTTC. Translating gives CASSLAGTGRIEQYF.

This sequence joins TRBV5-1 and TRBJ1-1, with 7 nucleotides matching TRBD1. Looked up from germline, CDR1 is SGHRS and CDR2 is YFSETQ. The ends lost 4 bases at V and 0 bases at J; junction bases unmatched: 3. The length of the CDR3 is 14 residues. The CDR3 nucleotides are TGCGCCAGCAGCGCGGGACAGATGAACACTGAAGCTTTCTTT. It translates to CASSAGQMNTEAFF.

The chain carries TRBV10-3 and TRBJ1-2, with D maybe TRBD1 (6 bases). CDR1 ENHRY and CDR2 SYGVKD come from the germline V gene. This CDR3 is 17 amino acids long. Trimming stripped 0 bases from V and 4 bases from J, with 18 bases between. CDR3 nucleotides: TGTGCCATCAGTGAGTCGATCGACAGGACAGTTCTCTATGGCTACACCTTC. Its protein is CAISESIDRTVLYGYTF.